One sample yielded the 26 T cell receptor beta chains listed below, sequenced in a study of T-cell reconstitution after alpha-beta-depleted transplantation in children. The TCRbeta library was prepared with unique molecular identifiers. Each CDR3 protein gets one entry after TCRdb re-called the PCR reads with MiXCR. The top ten hold 2% to 2.5% of the sample, which has approximately 500,000 distinct CDR3 sequences, approximately 10% seen once. Source: PBMCs, taken before TCRalphabeta/CD19-depleted stem cell transplant. The receptors originated from a child aged 2 to 10 with inherited bone marrow failure, due to receive a stem cell transplant.

The chain joins TRBV11-2 to TRBJ2-7; the D gene is possibly TRBD1 (5 bases). V lost 2 bases, J lost 7 bases, and 24 bases lay in between. Germline V gives CDR1 SGHAT, CDR2 FQNNGV. The CDR3 runs 17 residues. DNA for the CDR3: TGTGCCAGCAGCTTAAAGGTGGGGCCCCAAATGACGGGTGAGCAGTACTTC. The encoded protein is CASSLKVGPQMTGEQYF.

Many counts were recorded for this clonotype. The V gene is TRBV5-4, the J gene TRBJ2-3; TRBD1 matches at 7 bases. The CDR3 has 14 residues. V shed 5 bases, J shed 2 bases, and the junction held 5 bases outside the gene matches. The germline V gene encodes CDR1 SGHNT and CDR2 YYREEE (reference sequence). DNA for the CDR3: TGTGCCAGCAGATCCGGGACAGCCACAGATACGCAGTATTTT. It codes for CASRSGTATDTQYF.

This clonotype was observed a few times. The chain joins TRBV6-6 to TRBJ2-7; D is perhaps TRBD1 (5 bases). This CDR3 has 13 amino acids. Germline CDR1 and CDR2: MNHNY and SVGAGI (reference sequence). V was pared by 2 bases and J by 6 bases, with 11 bases between. CDR3 bases: TGTGCCAGCAGTTACGCCCAGGGTGCCGAGCAGTACTTC. Protein sequence: CASSYAQGAEQYF.

This clonotype has at least ten counts. This chain uses TRBV28 with TRBJ1-4; no clear D gene. CDR3 length: 18 residues. Deletions cut 0 bases from V and 0 bases from J, with 14 bases between. From germline, CDR1 is MDHEN and CDR2 SYDVKM. DNA of the CDR3: TGTGCCAGCAGTTTATGGGAGACCGGACCCTCAACTAATGAAAAACTGTTTTTT. This codes for CASSLWETGPSTNEKLFF.

There are many counts of this clonotype. V and J are TRBV5-1 and TRBJ1-2; unclear D gene. Deletions cut 0 bases from V and 6 bases from J, with 9 bases between. The CDR3 is 13 residues long. Germline CDR1 reads SGHRS; CDR2 reads YFSETQ. The CDR3 loop is CASSLGQRHGYTF. In nucleotides, the CDR3 is TGCGCCAGCAGCTTGGGGCAACGGCATGGCTACACCTTC.

This clonotype was picked up many times. J is TRBJ2-3 and V is TRBV27, with D tentatively TRBD1 (5 bases). Germline V gives CDR1 MNHEY, CDR2 SMNVEV (reference sequence). This CDR3 spans 15 amino acids. V was clipped by 3 bases and J by 4 bases, with 14 bases between them. In nucleotides, the CDR3 is TGTGCCAGCAGTTTGGCGGCAGGGCTATCAGATACGCAGTATTTT. Protein sequence: CASSLAAGLSDTQYF.

This clonotype was seen more than once but under ten times. The chain recombines TRBV7-2 with TRBJ1-5; D is undetermined. CDR3 size: 15 residues. Germline V lookup: CDR1 SGHTA, CDR2 FQGNSA. V lost 4 bases and J lost 0, with 10 bases in between. This CDR3 is CASSWLGSSNQPQHF. Here the CDR3 DNA reads TGTGCCAGCAGCTGGTTGGGTTCTAGCAATCAGCCCCAGCATTTT.

This clonotype has a count of ten or more. The chain has TRBV7-8 and TRBJ2-7; a possible D gene is TRBD1 (5 bases). Germline loops: CDR1 SGHVS, CDR2 FQNEAQ. V was shortened by 1 base and J by 2 bases, with 12 bases between the two germline ends. The CDR3 length is 15 residues. The CDR3 DNA sequence: TGTGCCAGCAGCTTAGATATAGGGGAACCCTACGAGCAGTACTTC. Its protein product is CASSLDIGEPYEQYF.

The CDR3, as DNA: TGCGCCAGCAGCTTTTCAGGGGGCGAAGAGACCCAGTACTTC. Residues: CASSFSGGEETQYF. The J gene is TRBJ2-5, the V gene TRBV5-1; 8 nucleotides agree with TRBD1. CDR3 length equals 14 residues. Germline V gene data show CDR1 as SGHRS and CDR2 as YFSETQ. The trim removed 2 bases at V and 3 bases at J, leaving 3 bases unmatched.

This clonotype was seen ten or more times. V gene TRBV5-1 combines with J gene TRBJ1-4, with unresolved D. V was trimmed by 1 base and J by 8 bases, leaving 9 bases between them. Germline CDR1 SGHRS, CDR2 YFSETQ. CDR3 length: 13 residues. The CDR3 region has the DNA TGCGCCAGCAGCTTGTTCCAGTTCGAAAAACTGTTTTTT. Translated: CASSLFQFEKLFF.

This clonotype came up once. The V call is TRBV4-3, the J call TRBJ2-1, with 14 bases lining up with TRBD2. The ends lost 4 bases at V and 6 bases at J; junction bases unmatched: 11. Germline lookup yields CDR1 LGHNA and CDR2 YSLEER. This CDR3 is built from 18 residues. In nucleotides, the CDR3 is TGCGCCAGCAGCCGCAGCTCCGGGACTAGCGGGAGATTCAATGAGCAGTTCTTC. Encoded protein: CASSRSSGTSGRFNEQFF.

This clonotype was seen many times. The rearrangement links TRBV27 to TRBJ2-1, with 9 bases that match TRBD2. Trimming at V came to 6 bases and at J to 8 bases, leaving 17 bases not matched to a gene. CDR3 length: 17 residues. CDR1 is MNHEY, CDR2 SMNVEV, per germline (reference sequence). DNA for the CDR3: TGTGCCAGCAGCCGACTGATTCCGGGACTAGCTCCCCATGAGCAGTTCTTC. Protein product: CASSRLIPGLAPHEQFF.

The sample holds many counts of this clonotype. This sequence joins TRBV7-2 and TRBJ1-5; TRBD1 matches 7 bases. V was pared by 3 bases and J by 3 bases, with 5 bases of the junction left unmatched. The CDR3 sequence is 15 residues long. Germline-derived CDR1 and CDR2 are SGHTA and FQGNSA. CDR3 nucleotide sequence: TGTGCCAGCAGCTTTTGGACAGGCTCCAATCAGCCCCAGCATTTT. This gives the protein CASSFWTGSNQPQHF.

This clonotype was recorded at least ten times. This rearrangement joins TRBV20-1 to TRBJ2-3; D gene uncertain. Germline loops: CDR1 DFQATT, CDR2 SNEGSKA (reference sequence). The CDR3 sequence is 13 residues long. The V gene lost 2 bases and the J gene lost 0 bases, with 6 bases spanning the gap. DNA for the CDR3: TGCAGTGCTAGATGGGGTAGCACAGATACGCAGTATTTT. Protein: CSARWGSTDTQYF.

About this clonotype: Being one base from a much bigger clone, this may be a read error. The J gene is TRBJ1-1, the V gene TRBV27; 9 nucleotides match TRBD1. The CDR3 runs to 15 residues. Germline V gene sequence: CDR1 MNHEY, CDR2 SMNVEV (reference sequence). Trimming took 4 bases from V and 4 from J; bases not matched to a gene: 7. The DNA of the CDR3 is TGTGCCAGCAGTTATGACAGGGGGGGGAGCACTGAAGCTTTCTTT. It is translated as CASSYDRGGSTEAFF.

This clonotype was recorded many times. V is TRBV20-1 and J is TRBJ2-7, with D hard to call. CDR1 is DFQATT, CDR2 SNEGSKA, per germline (reference sequence). The CDR3 contains 15 residues. V was trimmed by 0 bases and J by 2 bases, leaving 14 bases between them. For the CDR3, the DNA is TGCAGTGCTAGAGATTTTTTACTGGTAACCTACGAGCAGTACTTC. Translating it yields CSARDFLLVTYEQYF.

As to this clonotype: At one end the junction does not follow the germline gene, possibly because of a read error. V is TRBV7-9 and J is TRBJ2-3; no clear D. This CDR3 is 14 amino acids long. Germline V gene sequence: CDR1 SEHNR, CDR2 FQNEAQ (reference sequence). Written as DNA, the CDR3 is TGTGCCAGCAGCTTACCAGAGAGCAAAGATACGCAGTATTTT. Protein sequence: CASSLPESKDTQYF.

This clonotype has a count of ten or more. The V gene is TRBV29-1, the J gene TRBJ2-7; 12 positions agree with TRBD1. This CDR3 spans 15 amino acids. Germline-derived CDR1 and CDR2 are SQVTM and ANQGSEA. In DNA form, the CDR3 reads TGCACCTCCAAGGGGGGACAGGGGGCGTTCAGCGAGCAGTACTTC. It translates to CTSKGGQGAFSEQYF.

This clonotype was recorded many times. The V and J genes are TRBV12-3 or TRBV12-4 and TRBJ2-7; D not resolved. The CDR3 has 15 residues. V lost 5 bases to trimming and J lost 0 bases, with 14 bases between them. CDR3 sequence (DNA): TGTGCCAGCAGTCCCCCTCGGGCTAACTCCTACGAGCAGTACTTC. It codes for CASSPPRANSYEQYF.

This clonotype was detected many times. The V gene is TRBV29-1, the J gene TRBJ2-3; D may correspond to TRBD1 or TRBD2 (5 bases each). This CDR3 has 15 residues. V lost 6 bases to trimming and J lost 1 base, with 17 bases between them. Germline values: CDR1 SQVTM, CDR2 ANQGSEA. For the CDR3, the DNA is TGCAGCGTGGCCTTGGGGCAGGGAGGCACAGATACGCAGTATTTT. Its protein product is CSVALGQGGTDTQYF.

As regards this clonotype: Since a much larger clone is just one base distant, this may be a read error. This chain uses TRBV4-1 with TRBJ1-5; perhaps TRBD1 as D (5 bases). Between the trimmed V and J ends, which lost 6 bases and 3 bases, there was a span of 15 bases. This CDR3 comprises 15 residues. Per the germline V gene, CDR1 is MGHRA and CDR2 is YSYEKL. The CDR3 protein is CASRRRGGTNQPQHF. The CDR3 nucleotides are TGCGCCAGCAGGCGTCGGGGGGGGACCAATCAGCCCCAGCATTTT.

Ten or more counts support this clonotype. The chain uses TRBV6-2 or TRBV6-3 and TRBJ1-4; D is unclear. V gave up 3 bases and J gave up 6 bases, with 11 bases separating them. Germline-derived CDR1 and CDR2 are MNHEY and SVGEGT. The CDR3 consists of 14 residues. Here the CDR3 reads CASSYSGLDEKLFF. Here the CDR3 DNA reads TGTGCCAGCAGTTATTCGGGCTTGGATGAAAAACTGTTTTTT.

This clonotype was observed a few times. The J gene is TRBJ2-1, the V gene TRBV19, with TRBD2 matching 8 bases. The CDR3 totals 18 residues. V lost 5 bases and J lost 0; bases outside the gene matches: 12. CDR1 is LNHDA, CDR2 SQIVND, per germline (reference sequence). CDR3 loop: CASSLRTSTYPSYNEQFF. The CDR3 DNA follows: TGTGCCAGTAGTCTACGGACTAGCACTTACCCCTCCTACAATGAGCAGTTCTTC.

The chain couples TRBV27 to TRBJ2-2; no firm D call. There are 14 residues in the CDR3. V gave up 5 bases and J gave up 6 bases, with 13 bases separating them. Germline values: CDR1 MNHEY, CDR2 SMNVEV (reference sequence). The CDR3 DNA is TGTGCCAGCAGTCCGCGTGAGCCCCCCGGGGAGCTGTTTTTT. It is translated as CASSPREPPGELFF.

The table lists this clonotype with many counts. The gene calls are TRBV4-3 and TRBJ2-4; 11 bases agree with TRBD2. V dropped 4 bases and J dropped 7; count of bases not matched to a gene: 9. The CDR3 extends over 16 amino acids. Germline V gene sequence: CDR1 LGHNA, CDR2 YSLEER. CDR3 in amino acids: CASSPILAGERNIQYF. Written as DNA, the CDR3 is TGCGCCAGCAGCCCCATACTAGCGGGGGAGAGGAACATTCAGTACTTC.

In its sample, this clonotype was seen a few times. This chain uses TRBV12-3 or TRBV12-4 with TRBJ2-1, with TRBD1 matching 9 bases. V shed 2 bases and J 2 bases; nucleotides not matched to a gene: 13. The CDR3 has 19 amino acids. CDR3 in DNA: TGTGCCAGCAGTTTATGGGCTCCGAGGAGGGACAGGGCCTACAATGAGCAGTTCTTC. Translation gives CASSLWAPRRDRAYNEQFF.